This TCR beta chain was sequenced in a study of blood T cell repertoires in COVID-19. For the study at large: Collection of acute and convalescent COVID-19 samples took place in the United States, Italy and Spain. T cells, B-cell-depleted T cells, or PBMCs supplied cDNA or gDNA.

Original data processing: For nucleated cells, counts were estimated from reference gene primer amplification. TCRdb keeps only in-frame clones here, not all; method: immunoSEQ multiplex PCR. Clone size and V and J calls were adopted from that table, with D and trimming inferred from the DNA. Of 55,000 to 85,000 clones listed, around three quarters are singletons. Trimming left V 0 bases short and J 6 bases short, with 13 bases between. The CDR3 length is 14 residues. Germline V CDR1 and CDR2: SGHNT, YYREEE (reference sequence). This receptor was obtained from a man aged 55-75 years with active or convalescent COVID-19. Sequencing was done on a sample of peripheral blood. The chain couples TRBV5-4 to TRBJ2-7; TRBD2 is a possible D gene (5 bases). The CDR3 loop is CASSLDYSGSEQYF. The CDR3 bases are TGTGCCAGCAGCTTGGATTACTCGGGGTCCGAGCAGTACTTC.